This passage covers 32 T cell receptor beta chains from one sample sequenced in a study of glioma-infiltrating T cells after dendritic cell vaccination. Sequencing was performed with immunoSEQ multiplex PCR; in TCRdb, only in-frame clones are kept and a portion is missing. The data show about 92,000 clones, with 65% to 90% seen just once and 15% to 19% held by the top ten. Sequences were derived from blood, sampled before dendritic cell vaccination. The receptors were gathered from a human donor with glioblastoma.

V usage is TRBV4-1 and J usage is TRBJ2-7, with 9 bases identical to TRBD1. Germline CDR1 MGHRA, CDR2 YSYEKL. The V segment lost 4 bases and the J segment 6 bases; nucleotides outside the gene matches: 7. The length of the CDR3 is 14 residues. The chain's CDR3 is CASSPGGTGLEQYF. For the CDR3, the DNA is TGCGCCAGCAGCCCCGGAGGGACAGGGCTCGAGCAGTACTTC.

J is TRBJ2-7 and V is TRBV11-2; TRBD1 matches at 9 bases. Germline CDR1 is SGHAT and CDR2 is FQNNGV. The length of the CDR3 is 16 residues. With 3 bases clipped from V and 4 bases from J, the junction kept 10 bases outside the gene matches. The CDR3 reads CASSFPTGGGTYEQYF. CDR3 nucleotide sequence: TGTGCCAGCAGCTTCCCAACAGGGGGCGGAACTTACGAGCAGTACTTC.

This chain uses TRBV28 with TRBJ2-7, with 9 bases identical to TRBD1. J lost 0 bases, V lost 7 bases, and 1 base had no gene match. Germline CDR1 MDHEN, CDR2 SYDVKM. There are 13 residues in the CDR3. CDR3 DNA sequence: TGTGCCAGCAACAGGGGGCACTCCTACGAGCAGTACTTC. It yields the protein CASNRGHSYEQYF.

The V gene is TRBV15, the J gene TRBJ2-1; 7 nucleotides line up with TRBD2. The J segment lost 4 bases and the V segment lost 5 bases, leaving 2 bases of the junction unmatched. Germline CDR1 is LNHNV and CDR2 is YYDKDF (reference sequence). This CDR3 region has 13 residues. The CDR3 region is CATSFGGYNEQFF. Written as DNA, the CDR3 is TGTGCCACCAGCTTCGGGGGGTACAATGAGCAGTTCTTC.

The chain recombines TRBV10-3 with TRBJ2-2; a weak D match, TRBD1 (6 bases). Germline V lookup: CDR1 ENHRY, CDR2 SYGVKD. The V end was cut by 6 bases, the J end by 6 bases, with 17 bases between. The CDR3 spans 15 residues. CDR3 loop: CAISQGQVSSGELFF. For the CDR3, the DNA is TGTGCCATCAGCCAGGGACAAGTATCATCCGGGGAGCTGTTTTTT.

The V gene is TRBV29-1, the J gene TRBJ2-2; weak D call: TRBD1 (6 bases). This CDR3 comprises 15 residues. Germline-derived CDR1 and CDR2 are SQVTM and ANQGSEA. V was clipped by 7 bases and J by 1 base, with 16 bases between them. The chain's CDR3 is CSASAGTRNTGELFF. CDR3 nucleotides: TGCAGCGCGTCTGCCGGGACAAGGAACACCGGGGAGCTGTTTTTT.

V and J are TRBV5-4 and TRBJ2-7; 9 bases map to TRBD1. The V gene end was trimmed by 3 bases and the J gene end by 4 bases; junction bases not matched to a gene: 11. CDR3 length: 16 amino acids. CDR1 and CDR2 (germline): SGHNT, YYREEE (reference sequence). This chain's CDR3 is CASSSDPGTGSYEQYF. Here the CDR3 DNA reads TGTGCCAGCAGCTCCGACCCCGGGACAGGGTCATACGAGCAGTACTTC.

For the CDR3, the DNA is TGTGCCAGCAGTTCCCAAAGCTGGACAGGGCCTGATGGCTACACCTTC. Translated, it gives CASSSQSWTGPDGYTF. V gene TRBV27 combines with J gene TRBJ1-2; 8 positions agree with TRBD1. Germline values: CDR1 MNHEY, CDR2 SMNVEV (reference sequence). V trimming: 4 bases; J trimming: 6 bases; junction bases outside the gene matches: 13. The CDR3 runs to 16 residues.

The chain combines TRBV11-2 with TRBJ2-7; the match to TRBD1 covers 7 bases. Trimming cost V 1 base and J 2 bases; bases outside gene matches: 8. CDR1 is SGHAT and CDR2 is FQNNGV in the germline V gene. This CDR3 has 16 residues. CDR3 sequence reads: CASSLAEGTDPYEQYF. The DNA for the CDR3 is TGTGCCAGCAGCTTAGCAGAAGGGACAGACCCCTACGAGCAGTACTTC.

The chain carries TRBV5-1 and TRBJ2-4; a possible D gene is TRBD2 (7 bases). This CDR3 contains 13 residues. V lost 2 bases and J lost 8, with 11 bases in between. From germline, CDR1 is SGHRS and CDR2 YFSETQ. CDR3 region: CASSLLGGDIQYF. The CDR3 region has the DNA TGCGCCAGCAGCTTATTAGGGGGGGACATTCAGTACTTC.

V is TRBV7-3 and J is TRBJ2-1; 7 nucleotides align to TRBD2. Germline CDR1 reads SGHTA; CDR2 reads FQGTGA. CDR3 length equals 14 residues. V shed 2 bases and J 10 bases; nucleotides not matched to a gene: 8. In DNA, the CDR3 is TGTGCCAGCAGCTTAGGTGGAGCGGGGCGGGAGCAGTTCTTC. This translates into CASSLGGAGREQFF.

This chain links TRBV6-6 with TRBJ1-2; D ambiguous. Germline CDR1 reads MNHNY; CDR2 reads SVGAGI (reference sequence). V lost 6 bases, J lost 5 bases, and 16 bases lay in between. The CDR3 is made up of 14 amino acids. CDR3 DNA sequence: TGTGCCAGCAGCCCCGGTGGAGTAAAGTATGGCTACACCTTC. This gives the protein CASSPGGVKYGYTF.

In nucleotides, the CDR3 is TGTGCCAGCAGCTTCGGGGGGTCCTCCTACAATGAGCAGTTCTTC. Amino acids: CASSFGGSSYNEQFF. The V call is TRBV11-2, the J call TRBJ2-1; TRBD2 agrees at 7 bases. The CDR3 has 15 amino acids. The ends lost 3 bases at V and 0 bases at J; junction bases unmatched: 2. Germline V gene sequence: CDR1 SGHAT, CDR2 FQNNGV. The variable domain in full, completed from reference TRBV11-2 and TRBJ2-1, reads EAGVAQSPRYKIIEKRQSVAFWCNPISGHATLYWYQQILGQGPKLLIQFQNNGVVDDSQLPKDRFSAERLKGVDSTLKIQPAKLEDSAVYLCASSFGGSSYNEQFFGPGTRLTVL.

The V gene is TRBV11-3, the J gene TRBJ1-1; D gene unclear. V dropped 5 bases and J dropped 0 bases, with 7 bases sitting between them. This CDR3 comprises 13 residues. The germline V gene has CDR1 SGHNT and CDR2 YENEEA. CDR3: CASSNTMNTEAFF. CDR3 coding DNA: TGTGCCAGCAGCAACACCATGAACACTGAAGCTTTCTTT.

J is TRBJ2-5 and V is TRBV29-1; maybe TRBD1 (6 bases). There are 12 residues in the CDR3. From germline, CDR1 is SQVTM and CDR2 ANQGSEA. V was trimmed by 8 bases and J by 4 bases, leaving 14 bases between them. The DNA for the CDR3 is TGCAGCCTCAGGATAGGGGGAGAGACCCAGTACTTC. Translating it yields CSLRIGGETQYF.

The chain has TRBV30 and TRBJ2-3, with 14 bases matching TRBD2. The CDR3 runs to 15 residues. Germline lookup yields CDR1 GTSNPN and CDR2 SVGIG (reference sequence). V shed 3 bases, J shed 4 bases, and the junction held 3 bases outside the gene matches. The CDR3 loop reads CAWSQTSGRADTQYF. CDR3 nucleotide sequence: TGTGCCTGGAGCCAGACTAGCGGGAGGGCAGATACGCAGTATTTT.

This clone came up once. The rearrangement links TRBV28 to TRBJ1-3, with a possible D match to TRBD1 (5 bases). In germline, CDR1 is MDHEN, CDR2 SYDVKM. V lost 2 bases, J lost 0 bases, and 11 bases lay in between. This CDR3 has 16 amino acids. CDR3 residues: CASSLGATDSGNTIYF. CDR3 in DNA: TGTGCCAGCAGTTTAGGGGCCACCGACTCTGGAAACACCATATATTTT. The whole variable domain, remainder taken from reference TRBV28 and TRBJ1-3, is DVKVTQSSRYLVKRTGEKVFLECVQDMDHENMFWYRQDPGLGLRLIYFSYDVKMKEKGDIPEGYSVSREKKERFSLILESASTNQTSMYLCASSLGATDSGNTIYFGEGSWLTVV.

The chain combines TRBV7-9 with TRBJ2-3, with D possibly matching TRBD2 (6 bases). V lost 1 base to trimming and J lost 5 bases, with 13 bases between them. Germline CDR1 is SEHNR and CDR2 is FQNEAQ (reference sequence). This CDR3 is 15 amino acids long. The CDR3 here is CASSLGEVAVDTQYF. CDR3 DNA sequence: TGTGCCAGCAGCTTAGGGGAGGTGGCCGTAGATACGCAGTATTTT.

The chain is built from TRBV5-6 and TRBJ2-7, with 7 bases aligning to TRBD1. V shed 2 bases and J 5 bases; nucleotides not matched to a gene: 1. Germline V gene sequence: CDR1 SGHDT, CDR2 YYEEEE. There are 12 residues in the CDR3. The CDR3, as DNA: TGTGCCAGCAGCTTAGGGGGCCACGAGCAGTACTTC. Its translation: CASSLGGHEQYF.

The chain has TRBV23-1 and TRBJ1-5, with TRBD1 matching 7 bases. TRBV23-1 is given ORF status, its function remaining uncertain. This CDR3 is built from 16 residues. V was clipped by 5 bases and J by 7 bases; unmatched bases: 14. In nucleotides, the CDR3 is TGCGCCAGCAGTTATCCGGGAGACAGGGCACCACAGCCCCAGCATTTT. This encodes CASSYPGDRAPQPQHF.

This chain connects TRBV27 to TRBJ2-7; D is perhaps TRBD1 (6 bases). V lost 0 bases, J lost 0 bases, and 9 bases lay in between. Germline V gene data show CDR1 as MNHEY and CDR2 as SMNVEV (reference sequence). The CDR3 is made up of 15 amino acids. The CDR3 is CASSLSTRGSYEQYF. As DNA, the CDR3 is TGTGCCAGCAGTTTATCGACCAGGGGCTCCTACGAGCAGTACTTC.

The J gene is TRBJ1-2, the V gene TRBV7-2; D may be TRBD1 (5 bases). The CDR3 loop spans 14 amino acids. CDR1 is SGHTA and CDR2 is FQGNSA in the germline V gene. The germline V and J ends were trimmed by 2 bases and 4 bases, with 11 bases remaining between them. The CDR3 reads CASSLPGQGYGYTF. The CDR3 DNA reads TGTGCCAGCAGCTTACCCGGCCAGGGCTATGGCTACACCTTC.

The chain joins TRBV21-1 to TRBJ2-7; the DNA was not used to check the table's D call, TRBD1. TRBV21-1 is flagged as a pseudogene. The CDR3 runs to 16 residues. CDR3 coding DNA: TGTGCCAGCAGCAAAGAGGACAGGTCGAGCTCCTACGAGCAGTACTTC. This gives the protein CASSKEDRSSSYEQYF.

The V call is TRBV19, the J call TRBJ2-5; tentative D call: TRBD1 (6 bases). Germline V gives CDR1 LNHDA, CDR2 SQIVND (reference sequence). The CDR3 totals 14 residues. Deletions cut 3 bases from V and 1 base from J, with 9 bases between. This CDR3 reads CASSMDSGQETQYF. CDR3 sequence (DNA): TGTGCCAGTAGTATGGACAGTGGCCAAGAGACCCAGTACTTC.

V and J are TRBV19 and TRBJ1-2; TRBD1 matches at 7 bases. Germline loops: CDR1 LNHDA, CDR2 SQIVND (reference sequence). Trimming took 6 bases from V and 0 from J; bases not matched to a gene: 7. This CDR3 is 15 amino acids long. The CDR3, as DNA: TGTGCCAGTAGGGGCCCGGGACAGACTAACTATGGCTACACCTTC. It is translated as CASRGPGQTNYGYTF.

J is TRBJ1-1 and V is TRBV27, with D uncertain. The germline V and J ends were trimmed by 3 bases and 1 base, with 9 bases remaining between them. Germline V gene data show CDR1 as MNHEY and CDR2 as SMNVEV (reference sequence). The CDR3 has 14 residues. For the CDR3, the DNA is TGTGCCAGCAGTTTCTTACAACAGAACACTGAAGCTTTCTTT. It codes for CASSFLQQNTEAFF.

DNA of the CDR3: TGTGCCAGCAGCGTAGGGTCGGTTGCTCTGAACACTGAAGCTTTCTTT. Protein sequence: CASSVGSVALNTEAFF. The chain recombines TRBV9 with TRBJ1-1, with D uncertain. The CDR3 totals 16 residues. V was cut by 0 bases and J by 0 bases, with 12 bases left in between. CDR1 and CDR2 (germline): SGDLS, YYNGEE.

This clone was seen a single time. This rearrangement joins TRBV19 to TRBJ1-1, with 8 bases lining up with TRBD1. V was clipped by 5 bases and J by 5 bases; unmatched bases: 7. Germline V lookup: CDR1 LNHDA, CDR2 SQIVND (reference sequence). The CDR3 covers 14 residues. The CDR3 region is CASSVTGGVTEAFF. The CDR3 DNA is TGTGCCAGTAGTGTTACAGGGGGGGTGACTGAAGCTTTCTTT. Complete variable domain (other parts from reference TRBV19 and TRBJ1-1): DGGITQSPKYLFRKEGQNVTLSCEQNLNHDAMYWYRQDPGQGLRLIYYSQIVNDFQKGDIAEGYSVSREKKESFPLTVTSAQKNPTAFYLCASSVTGGVTEAFFGQGTRLTVV.

V is TRBV27 and J is TRBJ2-1; the D gene is possibly TRBD1 (6 bases). V lost 5 bases and J 4 bases, leaving 21 bases between the germline ends. CDR3 length: 17 amino acids. Germline assignment: CDR1 MNHEY and CDR2 SMNVEV (reference sequence). CDR3 DNA sequence: TGTGCCAGCAGTCCAACAAAGGGGACACGCGATTACAATGAGCAGTTCTTC. Protein product: CASSPTKGTRDYNEQFF.

The rearrangement joins TRBV5-4 to TRBJ2-1, with 12 bases lining up with TRBD2. The germline CDR1 and CDR2 sequences are SGHNT and YYREEE (reference sequence). After removal of 3 bases from V and 5 bases from J, the junction contained 12 bases not matched to a gene. The CDR3 length is 18 residues. The CDR3 region is CASSSGLAGGPRDNEQFF. The CDR3 DNA is TGTGCCAGCAGCTCGGGTCTAGCGGGAGGGCCCCGGGACAATGAGCAGTTCTTC.

The gene calls are TRBV9 and TRBJ2-5; possibly TRBD2 for D (7 bases). Germline values: CDR1 SGDLS, CDR2 YYNGEE. This CDR3 region has 14 residues. Trimming removed 0 bases at V and 6 bases at J, with 12 bases between. CDR3 sequence: CASSVGGGTQTQYF. In nucleotides, the CDR3 is TGTGCCAGCAGCGTAGGGGGGGGCACCCAGACCCAGTACTTC.

This chain connects TRBV5-6 to TRBJ1-2; no firm D call. This CDR3 spans 13 amino acids. Germline values: CDR1 SGHDT, CDR2 YYEEEE. V lost 0 bases, J lost 8 bases, and 11 bases lay in between. CDR3 protein: CASSLAADGGYTF. The CDR3, as DNA: TGTGCCAGCAGCTTGGCCGCGGATGGGGGCTACACCTTC.